This section outlines one T cell receptor (beta chain) sequence together with its context. CD45RO-negative CD8 cells positively selected for CCR7 made up the naive population, which excluded terminally differentiated effector memory CD45RA+ cells. The CDR3 length is 17 residues. V lost 3 bases, J lost 5 bases, and 19 bases lay in between. Germline loops: CDR1 SEHNR, CDR2 FQNEAQ (reference sequence). This sample stems from a study of shared clonotypes between healthy human individuals. This table comes from immunoSEQ multiplex PCR, and its TCRdb copy is limited to in-frame clones, with some not included. The data show fewer than 1 million clones, around 96% seen once.

The sequence was obtained from a man younger than 45 in good health. This chain joins TRBV7-9 and TRBJ2-2; D possibly corresponds to TRBD1 (6 bases). The material sequenced was naive CD8+ T cells sorted from blood. In DNA form, the CDR3 reads TGTGCCAGCAGCTTTCGAACAGGGTTATCTTTTACCGGGGAGCTGTTTTTT. Its protein is CASSFRTGLSFTGELFF.